The 15 T cell receptor beta chains presented below share a single source sample, sequenced in a study of Ad26.COV2.S vaccination and SARS-CoV-2 variants. The treatment is: some 20 received Ad26.COV2.S at low or high dose, single or two shots; five or six received placebo; per-sample allocation not given. Repertoires come from day 63 after the first vaccine or placebo injection. Sequenced by immunoSEQ multiplex PCR; TCRdb stores in-frame clones only, minus some. Of around 350,000 clones in the sample, around 84% were seen once. Material: peripheral blood, obtained in a trial of Ad26.COV2.S vaccine versus placebo. The source is a person aged 18 to 59 who received the Ad26.COV2.S COVID-19 vaccine or a placebo.

This clone has a handful of counts. The chain has TRBV5-4 and TRBJ2-2, with D possibly being TRBD2 (6 bases). The CDR3 consists of 16 residues. Germline V gene lookup returns CDR1 SGHNT and CDR2 YYREEE (reference sequence). V lost 6 bases and J 2 bases, leaving 17 bases between the germline ends. CDR3: CASKTGEPQNTGELFF. CDR3 coding DNA: TGTGCCAGCAAAACGGGGGAGCCGCAAAACACCGGGGAGCTGTTTTTT.

The rearrangement joins TRBV27 to TRBJ2-1; 10 nucleotides align to TRBD1. Trimming took 5 bases from V and 9 from J; bases not matched to a gene: 10. Per germline, CDR1 MNHEY and CDR2 SMNVEV (reference sequence). The CDR3 has 15 residues. CDR3 nucleotide sequence: TGTGCCAGCAGTCCGGGACAGGGGTGGGCTACTGAGCAGTTCTTC. Translated: CASSPGQGWATEQFF.

CDR3 nucleotide sequence: TGTGCCAGCTCCGTGGGACGGATGAACACCGGGGAGCTGTTTTTT. Translating gives CASSVGRMNTGELFF. The rearrangement uses TRBV18 and TRBJ2-2; D tentatively fits TRBD1 or TRBD2 (5 bases each). V gave up 6 bases and J gave up 1 base, with 12 bases separating them. CDR3 length: 15 amino acids. The germline gives CDR1 KGHSH, CDR2 LQKENI.

This clone was recorded only once. The genes are TRBV7-2 and TRBJ2-3; D might be TRBD1 or TRBD2, each matching 6 bases. Trimming shortened V by 0 bases and J by 4 bases, and 11 bases separated the two germline ends. The CDR3 is 15 amino acids. CDR1 SGHTA and CDR2 FQGNSA come from the germline V gene. The CDR3 bases are TGTGCCAGCAGCTTAGCGGGGGGCGACCCAGATACGCAGTATTTT. As protein: CASSLAGGDPDTQYF.

On this clone itself: Possible read error: a much larger clone is one base away. This chain links TRBV6-6 with TRBJ2-5; D is unclear. Germline V lookup: CDR1 MNHNY, CDR2 SVGAGI (reference sequence). The CDR3 contains 11 residues. The V end was cut by 4 bases, the J end by 1 base, with 1 base between. CDR3 region: CASSFQETQYF. CDR3 sequence (DNA): TGTGCCAGCAGTTTCCAAGAGACCCAGTACTTC.

This clone appeared once. The chain recombines TRBV5-1 with TRBJ2-7, with TRBD1 as a possible D gene (7 bases). This CDR3 is built from 15 residues. Germline lookup yields CDR1 SGHRS and CDR2 YFSETQ. With 2 bases removed from V and 5 bases from J, the gap between germline ends came to 17 bases. The CDR3: CASSFGGGATHEQYF. The CDR3 nucleotides read TGCGCCAGCAGCTTTGGAGGGGGCGCAACCCACGAGCAGTACTTC.

V usage is TRBV9 and J usage is TRBJ2-3; 8 nucleotides line up with TRBD2. Germline CDR1 SGDLS, CDR2 YYNGEE. The CDR3 loop spans 18 amino acids. V gave up 0 bases and J gave up 0 bases; unmatched junction bases: 9. Here the CDR3 reads CASSVGRTSGSSTDTQYF. CDR3 DNA: TGTGCCAGCAGCGTAGGCAGAACTAGCGGTTCTAGCACAGATACGCAGTATTTT.

The table lists this clone with a few counts. The rearrangement joins TRBV27 to TRBJ2-3, with 8 nucleotides matching TRBD2. This CDR3 region has 15 residues. Germline loops: CDR1 MNHEY, CDR2 SMNVEV (reference sequence). V dropped 2 bases and J dropped 5; count of bases not matched to a gene: 6. CDR3 sequence (DNA): TGTGCCAGCAGTTTAATCGGGGGGGCTGGAGATACGCAGTATTTT. Translation: CASSLIGGAGDTQYF.

The gene calls are TRBV27 and TRBJ2-1; D unclear. This CDR3 comprises 14 residues. The V and J ends lost 5 bases and 0 bases respectively, with 8 bases between them. Germline CDR1 is MNHEY and CDR2 is SMNVEV (reference sequence). CDR3 sequence (DNA): TGTGCCAGCAGTGGAACGGTCTCCTACAATGAGCAGTTCTTC. Translation gives CASSGTVSYNEQFF.

This clone was recorded once. The V gene is TRBV5-4, the J gene TRBJ2-5; D is perhaps TRBD2 (5 bases). The CDR3 loop spans 12 amino acids. CDR1 and CDR2 from the germline V gene are SGHNT and YYREEE (reference sequence). V was pared by 4 bases and J by 3 bases, with 7 bases between. CDR3 in amino acids: CASSPGEETQYF. CDR3 coding DNA: TGTGCCAGCAGCCCCGGGGAAGAGACCCAGTACTTC.

This chain links TRBV7-2 with TRBJ2-4; 7 bases map to TRBD1. CDR1 SGHTA and CDR2 FQGNSA come from the germline V gene. The CDR3 is 15 residues long. After removal of 1 base from V and 12 bases from J, the junction contained 12 bases not matched to a gene. In DNA form, the CDR3 reads TGTGCCAGCAGCTTAGATGTGGGACAGTCCGGGGCTCAGTACTTC. Translated, it gives CASSLDVGQSGAQYF.

The chain uses TRBV11-2 and TRBJ2-7; D gene uncertain. V shed 6 bases and J shed 2 bases, with 17 bases lying between them. CDR1 is SGHAT, CDR2 FQNNGV, per germline. This CDR3 spans 15 amino acids. Here the CDR3 reads CASSPGLGKAYEQYF. The CDR3 bases are TGTGCCAGCAGTCCTGGGTTGGGGAAAGCCTACGAGCAGTACTTC.

V is TRBV10-3 and J is TRBJ1-4; no reliable D call. Germline CDR1 reads ENHRY; CDR2 reads SYGVKD. V lost 3 bases, J lost 4 bases, and 9 bases lay in between. CDR3 length: 14 amino acids. Here the CDR3 DNA reads TGTGCCATCAGTGAAGTCGGGCTTAATGAAAAACTGTTTTTT. This gives the protein CAISEVGLNEKLFF.

The chain employs TRBV18 and TRBJ1-4; 8 nucleotides match TRBD1. CDR1 KGHSH and CDR2 LQKENI come from the germline V gene. The CDR3 runs 15 residues. V lost 3 bases to trimming and J lost 7 bases; unmatched junction nucleotides: 7. The CDR3: CASSPQDRVGEKLFF. CDR3 bases: TGTGCCAGCTCACCCCAGGACAGGGTGGGTGAAAAACTGTTTTTT.

The genes are TRBV3-1 (or the pseudogene TRBV3-2) and TRBJ2-3; 9 bases are a match to TRBD2. This CDR3 comprises 17 residues. J was trimmed by 5 bases and V by 4 bases; bases with no gene match: 13. Germline CDR1 and CDR2: LGHDT and YNNKEL (reference sequence). The CDR3 DNA follows: TGTGCCAGCAGCCCCCGGGGCAGCGGGAGGAGGGAAGATACGCAGTATTTT. Translating gives CASSPRGSGRREDTQYF.